The 2 T cell receptor beta chains given below trace back to one sample, sequenced in a study of CD8 T cells in Susac syndrome. Random-hexamer reverse transcription was applied to roughly 0.5 to 1 ug RNA. TCRdb independently ran MiXCR on the immunoSEQ multiplex PCR reads; one entry per CDR3 protein. The sample consists of 150,000 or so distinct CDR3 sequences, around 93% of them appearing once. Sequenced material: CD4+ T cells from PBMCs. These receptors came from a human donor with Susac syndrome.

The rearrangement joins TRBV7-9 to TRBJ1-2; tentative D call: TRBD1 (6 bases). Per the germline V gene, CDR1 is SEHNR and CDR2 is FQNEAQ (reference sequence). Trimming removed 1 base from V and 4 bases from J, with 7 bases in between. This CDR3 has 13 residues. The CDR3 DNA follows: TGTGCCAGCAGCTTAGGCAGGGGCTATGGCTACACCTTC. Translated, it gives CASSLGRGYGYTF.

The chain employs TRBV7-3 and TRBJ2-3; D might be TRBD1 or TRBD2, each matching 7 bases. The V gene's germline CDR1 is SGHTA and CDR2 FQGTGA. The V and J ends lost 4 bases and 5 bases respectively, with 16 bases between them. The CDR3 has 15 residues. CDR3 residues: CASSSRGAGGDTQYF. The CDR3 DNA is TGTGCCAGCAGCTCTCGGGGGGCAGGGGGAGATACGCAGTATTTT.